Following are 22 T cell receptor beta chains from one sample sequenced in a study of blood T cell repertoires in COVID-19. Profiled with immunoSEQ multiplex PCR; TCRdb holds only in-frame clones, not every one. In the table there are approximately 160,000 clones, 85% to 95% of which are singletons. The sample consisted of peripheral blood. The receptors here all came from a man in his fifties with acute or convalescent COVID-19.

This sequence joins TRBV6-5 and TRBJ1-1; 7 bases are a match to TRBD1. The CDR3 has 13 residues. Germline V gene lookup returns CDR1 MNHEY and CDR2 SVGAGI. The junction had 6 bases not matched to a gene; V was cut back by 6 bases and J by 5 bases. The CDR3 reads CASRDRATTEAFF. The CDR3 nucleotides are TGTGCCAGCAGAGACAGGGCTACTACTGAAGCTTTCTTT.

Here the CDR3 reads CASSRTGPDSGNTIYF. The CDR3 nucleotides read TGCGCCAGCAGCCGGACAGGGCCTGATTCTGGAAACACCATATATTTT. This chain links TRBV5-1 with TRBJ1-3, with 8 nucleotides matching TRBD1. CDR3 length: 16 amino acids. Unmatched junction bases numbered 7, after V lost 4 bases and J lost 1 base. CDR1 is SGHRS, CDR2 YFSETQ, per germline.

This clone was picked up one time. The chain carries TRBV27 and TRBJ2-7, with 7 bases lining up with TRBD1. Germline lookup yields CDR1 MNHEY and CDR2 SMNVEV (reference sequence). The CDR3 is made up of 14 amino acids. V trimming: 6 bases; J trimming: 3 bases; junction bases outside the gene matches: 8. CDR3 in DNA: TGTGCCAGCAGGCCACAGGGGAACATCTACGAGCAGTACTTC. Protein sequence: CASRPQGNIYEQYF.

This chain links TRBV2 with TRBJ2-3; TRBD1 matches 10 bases. Germline trimming cut 3 bases from V and 7 bases from J; bases unmatched to any gene: 4. CDR1 and CDR2 from the germline V gene are SNHLY and FYNNEI. This CDR3 has 14 amino acids. Here the CDR3 reads CASSEDRGGHTQYF. For the CDR3, the DNA is TGTGCCAGCAGTGAGGACAGGGGGGGGCATACGCAGTATTTT.

This rearrangement joins TRBV28 to TRBJ2-1; a weak D match, TRBD2 (6 bases). The CDR3 length is 15 residues. Germline V gene data show CDR1 as MDHEN and CDR2 as SYDVKM. The germline V and J ends were trimmed by 2 bases and 4 bases, with 12 bases remaining between them. The chain's CDR3 is CASSLGASVYNEQFF. The DNA for the CDR3 is TGTGCCAGCAGTTTAGGGGCTAGCGTTTACAATGAGCAGTTCTTC.

The chain carries TRBV19 and TRBJ2-3, with 9 bases matching TRBD1. V lost 6 bases to trimming and J lost 4 bases; unmatched junction nucleotides: 8. Germline lookup yields CDR1 LNHDA and CDR2 SQIVND (reference sequence). The CDR3 runs to 15 residues. CDR3: CASRPRGQGSDTQYF. CDR3 nucleotide sequence: TGTGCCAGTAGGCCCCGGGGACAGGGTTCAGATACGCAGTATTTT. Filled out from reference TRBV19 and TRBJ2-3, the complete variable domain reads DGGITQSPKYLFRKEGQNVTLSCEQNLNHDAMYWYRQDPGQGLRLIYYSQIVNDFQKGDIAEGYSVSREKKESFPLTVTSAQKNPTAFYLCASRPRGQGSDTQYFGPGTRLTVL.

The V gene is TRBV18, the J gene TRBJ1-1, with 8 bases lining up with TRBD1. CDR3 length: 17 residues. Unmatched junction bases numbered 15, after V lost 2 bases and J lost 7 bases. CDR1 is KGHSH, CDR2 LQKENI, per germline. CDR3 residues: CASSPSVRTGRPNEAFF. CDR3 DNA: TGTGCCAGCTCACCATCGGTCCGGACAGGGCGTCCTAATGAAGCTTTCTTT.

This rearrangement joins TRBV5-6 to TRBJ2-7; the D gene is possibly TRBD2 (5 bases). The V end lost 3 bases, the J end lost 5 bases, and 12 bases lay between the germline ends. CDR1 and CDR2 (germline): SGHDT, YYEEEE. The CDR3 has 13 amino acids. The CDR3 nucleotides read TGTGCCAGCAGCTCCCTGGGAGATAACGAGCAGTACTTC. Protein product: CASSSLGDNEQYF.

The chain carries TRBV6-5 and TRBJ2-3; 13 bases align to TRBD2. Germline V gene data show CDR1 as MNHEY and CDR2 as SVGAGI. The length of the CDR3 is 15 residues. V was clipped by 6 bases and J by 6 bases; unmatched bases: 6. The CDR3 is CASRALAGGLDTQYF. CDR3 DNA: TGTGCCAGCAGGGCACTAGCGGGGGGGCTGGATACGCAGTATTTT.

This chain links TRBV27 with TRBJ2-1; weak D call: TRBD2 (5 bases). Per germline, CDR1 MNHEY and CDR2 SMNVEV (reference sequence). With 7 bases removed from V and 8 bases from J, the gap between germline ends came to 21 bases. This CDR3 contains 15 residues. The CDR3 DNA reads as TGTGCCAGCAACACCCGGACGGGGAGTGGCGATGAGCAGTTCTTC. Its translation: CASNTRTGSGDEQFF.

The chain has TRBV2 and TRBJ1-5; tentative D call: TRBD1 (6 bases). The V end lost 6 bases, the J end lost 5 bases, and 17 bases lay between the germline ends. This CDR3 comprises 15 residues. Germline assignment: CDR1 SNHLY and CDR2 FYNNEI. Here the CDR3 reads CASSDGTSHDQPQHF. The CDR3 nucleotides read TGTGCCAGCAGCGACGGGACATCTCATGATCAGCCCCAGCATTTT.

The V and J genes are TRBV7-3 and TRBJ2-3; no reliable D call. Trimming removed 11 bases at V and 0 bases at J, with 12 bases between. The CDR3 is 13 amino acids. Germline V lookup: CDR1 SGHTA, CDR2 FQGTGA. The CDR3 here is CAAASPSTDTQYF. The DNA for the CDR3 is TGTGCCGCGGCCAGCCCTAGCACAGATACGCAGTATTTT. Full variable domain (missing parts from reference TRBV7-3 and TRBJ2-3): GAGVSQTPSNKVTEKGKYVELRCDPISGHTALYWYRQSLGQGPEFLIYFQGTGAADDSGLPNDRFFAVRPEGSVSTLKIQRTERGDSAVYLCAAASPSTDTQYFGPGTRLTVL.

J is TRBJ2-7 and V is TRBV12-3 or TRBV12-4; possible D gene TRBD1, 6 bases. The CDR3 loop spans 13 amino acids. V was cut by 7 bases and J by 6 bases, with 16 bases left in between. The CDR3 region is CASTLTGWAEQYF. The CDR3 coding sequence is TGTGCCAGCACCCTAACAGGGTGGGCCGAGCAGTACTTC.

The CDR3: CASSISGDNQPQHF. For the CDR3, the DNA is TGTGCCAGTAGTATATCGGGGGACAATCAGCCCCAGCATTTT. V usage is TRBV19 and J usage is TRBJ1-5, with D possibly being TRBD1 (5 bases). The CDR3 loop spans 14 amino acids. CDR1 and CDR2 (germline): LNHDA, SQIVND (reference sequence). Trimming shortened V by 2 bases and J by 3 bases, and 8 bases separated the two germline ends.

The chain has TRBV7-2 and TRBJ2-2; possibly TRBD1 for D (6 bases). The ends were cut back, 1 base at V and 1 base at J, with 7 bases in the middle. The CDR3 consists of 15 residues. From germline, CDR1 is SGHTA and CDR2 FQGNSA. The CDR3 DNA follows: TGTGCCAGCAGCTTAGGAGGGGGGAACACCGGGGAGCTGTTTTTT. As protein: CASSLGGGNTGELFF.

A few counts support this clone. The CDR3 nucleotides read TGTGCCAGCAGCTTAGTCGTGGGGAGGACGGACTACAATGAGCAGTTCTTC. It codes for CASSLVVGRTDYNEQFF. The rearrangement links TRBV11-2 to TRBJ2-1, with D perhaps matching TRBD2 (6 bases). Germline CDR1 reads SGHAT; CDR2 reads FQNNGV. V lost 1 base, J lost 3 bases, and 16 bases lay in between. The length of the CDR3 is 17 residues.

The rearrangement uses TRBV7-2 and TRBJ1-2, with 9 bases identical to TRBD1. The CDR3 is made up of 13 amino acids. With 5 bases clipped from V and 6 bases from J, the junction kept 4 bases outside the gene matches. Germline CDR1 reads SGHTA; CDR2 reads FQGNSA. Here the CDR3 DNA reads TGTGCCAGCAGCCGGGGACAGGGTAATGGCTACACCTTC. This gives the protein CASSRGQGNGYTF.

V usage is TRBV7-8 and J usage is TRBJ2-1; 7 positions agree with TRBD2. V was pared by 5 bases and J by 4 bases, with 8 bases of the junction left unmatched. The CDR3 runs to 15 residues. Germline V gene sequence: CDR1 SGHVS, CDR2 FQNEAQ. CDR3: CASSTGTTRYNEQFF. The CDR3 region has the DNA TGTGCCAGCAGCACCGGGACTACCCGTTACAATGAGCAGTTCTTC. Based on the CDR3 plus reference TRBV7-8 and TRBJ2-1, the full variable domain is GAGVSQSPRYKVAKRGQDVALRCDPISGHVSLFWYQQALGQGPEFLTYFQNEAQLDKSGLPSDRFFAERPEGSVSTLKIQRTQQEDSAVYLCASSTGTTRYNEQFFGPGTRLTVL.

The rearrangement joins TRBV20-1 to TRBJ1-1; D possibly corresponds to TRBD1 (6 bases). With 3 bases removed from V and 6 bases from J, the gap between germline ends came to 14 bases. Germline CDR1 reads DFQATT; CDR2 reads SNEGSKA (reference sequence). The CDR3 contains 13 residues. This CDR3 is CSASDSGVAEAFF. As DNA, the CDR3 is TGCAGTGCTAGTGATTCAGGGGTGGCTGAAGCTTTCTTT.

J is TRBJ2-1 and V is TRBV29-1, with 10 bases lining up with TRBD2. V lost 7 bases and J lost 9; bases outside the gene matches: 18. Per germline, CDR1 SQVTM and CDR2 ANQGSEA. This CDR3 contains 16 residues. Here the CDR3 DNA reads TGCAGCGGGGGGGGGCGTAGCGGGAGGTCCTTCGGTGAGCAGTTCTTC. It translates to CSGGGRSGRSFGEQFF.

V usage is TRBV6-2 or TRBV6-3 and J usage is TRBJ2-2; 9 nucleotides agree with TRBD2. V trimming: 6 bases; J trimming: 2 bases; junction bases outside the gene matches: 10. Germline CDR1 MNHEY, CDR2 SVGEGT. The CDR3 sequence is 17 residues long. The CDR3 loop reads CASSRHLTSGNTGELFF. CDR3 coding DNA: TGTGCCAGCAGCCGTCACTTGACTAGCGGAAACACCGGGGAGCTGTTTTTT.

The J gene is TRBJ1-3, the V gene TRBV7-2, with TRBD1 identical over 9 bases. Germline-derived CDR1 and CDR2 are SGHTA and FQGNSA. CDR3 size: 15 residues. V was pared by 3 bases and J by 6 bases, with 6 bases of the junction left unmatched. CDR3 coding DNA: TGTGCCAGCAGCTTTGGACAGGGGACTGAAAACACCATATATTTT. It yields the protein CASSFGQGTENTIYF.